This TCR beta chain was captured in a study of cytomegalovirus exposure and HLA in healthy donors. Points from the study as a whole: The study designated some 180 TCR beta chains cytomegalovirus-associated.

Sequencing used immunoSEQ multiplex PCR; TCRdb keeps in-frame clones, though not all of them. The data contain approximately 150,000 clones, 70% to 90% of them singletons. The study drew the donors from its roughly 120-subject validation cohort, separate from the approximately 690-subject first cohort. Looked up from germline, CDR1 is MGHDK and CDR2 is SYGVNS. CDR3 length: 14 amino acids. Trimming removed 5 bases from V and 2 bases from J, with 11 bases in between. Concerning this clone itself: Its antigen remains unknown.

The chain carries TRBV25-1 and TRBJ2-3; D is perhaps TRBD2 (6 bases). The source material was PBMCs. The sequence was collected from a woman aged 18-29 years in good health and CMV-seropositive. This chain's CDR3 is CASSPQLATDTQYF. The DNA for the CDR3 is TGTGCCAGCAGTCCCCAACTAGCCACAGATACGCAGTATTTT.